One and the same sample provided the 22 T cell receptor beta chains below, sequenced in a study of cytomegalovirus exposure and HLA in healthy donors. Use of 60 Vbeta and 13 Jbeta primers characterized the PCR. The table came from immunoSEQ multiplex PCR; TCRdb's copy has only in-frame clones and leaves some out. The sample yields under 200,000 clones, over 65% seen once. Specimen: PBMCs. The origin of the receptors is a man aged 55 to 70 in good health and CMV-seronegative.

The V call is TRBV28, the J call TRBJ1-1; TRBD1 is a possible D gene (6 bases). V was shortened by 10 bases and J by 8 bases, with 23 bases between the two germline ends. This CDR3 region has 14 residues. Germline V gene data show CDR1 as MDHEN and CDR2 as SYDVKM. The CDR3 coding sequence is TGTGCCACCAATTTGCCATTACAGGGACCAGAAGCTTTCTTT. This sequence encodes CATNLPLQGPEAFF.

This sequence joins TRBV9 and TRBJ2-7, with 11 bases identical to TRBD2. This CDR3 region has 14 residues. CDR1 is SGDLS, CDR2 YYNGEE, per germline. With V trimmed by 2 bases and J by 7 bases, 5 bases remained unmatched. As DNA, the CDR3 is TGTGCCAGCAGCGTTAGCGGGGGGGGAGAAGAGCAGTACTTC. It codes for CASSVSGGGEEQYF.

V and J are TRBV5-4 and TRBJ2-4, with 7 bases identical to TRBD1. This CDR3 spans 14 amino acids. Germline lookup yields CDR1 SGHNT and CDR2 YYREEE (reference sequence). After removal of 0 bases from V and 5 bases from J, the junction contained 2 bases not matched to a gene. The chain's CDR3 is CASSLGTGQNIQYF. CDR3 DNA: TGTGCCAGCAGCTTGGGGACAGGCCAAAACATTCAGTACTTC.

The chain links TRBV15 to TRBJ1-1; D unresolved. CDR1 and CDR2 from the germline V gene are LNHNV and YYDKDF (reference sequence). Between the trimmed V and J ends, which lost 6 bases and 0 bases, there was a span of 8 bases. The CDR3 totals 13 residues. The CDR3 DNA sequence: TGTGCCACCAGTCGAAGCATGAACACTGAAGCTTTCTTT. The encoded protein is CATSRSMNTEAFF.

This clone was seen more than once but under ten times. V and J are TRBV19 and TRBJ1-4; D perhaps matches TRBD1 (6 bases). Trimming stripped 7 bases from V and 8 bases from J, with 20 bases between. Looked up from germline, CDR1 is LNHDA and CDR2 is SQIVND (reference sequence). This CDR3 is 15 amino acids long. The CDR3 reads CASKPIGTKREKLFF. As DNA, the CDR3 is TGTGCCAGTAAACCCATCGGGACAAAGAGGGAAAAACTGTTTTTT.

J is TRBJ1-1 and V is TRBV2, with D possibly being TRBD1 (6 bases). Trimming left V 5 bases short and J 11 bases short, with 15 bases between. In germline, CDR1 is SNHLY, CDR2 FYNNEI. The CDR3 has 12 residues. This CDR3 is CASSLGQTGAFF. For the CDR3, the DNA is TGTGCCAGCAGTTTAGGACAGACTGGGGCTTTCTTT.

This chain joins TRBV7-2 and TRBJ2-5; 8 bases map to TRBD1. The CDR3 runs to 15 residues. The germline V gene has CDR1 SGHTA and CDR2 FQGNSA. Trimming took 5 bases from V and 2 from J; bases not matched to a gene: 7. For the CDR3, the DNA is TGTGCCAGCAGCGCCAGGACAGGGAGGCAAGAGACCCAGTACTTC. Translation: CASSARTGRQETQYF.

This clone was seen a few times. This chain uses TRBV29-1 with TRBJ2-1; 7 bases map to TRBD2. Germline V gene lookup returns CDR1 SQVTM and CDR2 ANQGSEA. The CDR3 runs 11 residues. Losses at the gene ends were 6 bases for V and 10 bases for J; bases not matched to a gene: 6. CDR3 DNA sequence: TGCAGCGTGGGGGAGGGGAGAGAGCAGTTCTTC. This translates into CSVGEGREQFF.

This clone was found once. This chain joins TRBV11-2 and TRBJ1-1; TRBD1 is a possible D gene (5 bases). The CDR3 covers 13 residues. Trimming left V 4 bases short and J 4 bases short, with 10 bases between. Looked up from germline, CDR1 is SGHAT and CDR2 is FQNNGV. The CDR3 nucleotides are TGTGCCAGCAGCTACCAGACAGTCACTGAAGCTTTCTTT. Its translation: CASSYQTVTEAFF.

V is TRBV9 and J is TRBJ1-6, with 7 bases identical to TRBD1. CDR3 size: 15 residues. The germline gives CDR1 SGDLS, CDR2 YYNGEE. The J segment lost 7 bases and the V segment lost 3 bases, leaving 7 bases of the junction unmatched. CDR3 coding DNA: TGTGCCAGCAGCGCCTGGGACAGCGGGAATTCACCCCTCCACTTT. This codes for CASSAWDSGNSPLHF.

The genes are TRBV7-3 and TRBJ2-2; 8 bases align to TRBD2. The CDR3 consists of 14 residues. V was pared by 4 bases and J by 9 bases, with 7 bases of the junction left unmatched. CDR1 is SGHTA and CDR2 is FQGTGA in the germline V gene. CDR3 nucleotides: TGTGCCAGCAGCTCCATAGCGGGAAGCAGGGAGCTGTTTTTT. It specifies CASSSIAGSRELFF.

The rearrangement joins TRBV7-8 to TRBJ2-7; D may be TRBD2 (5 bases). Germline V CDR1 and CDR2: SGHVS, FQNEAQ. The CDR3 consists of 15 residues. Trimming took 1 base from V and 6 from J, leaving 16 bases between them. CDR3 sequence reads: CASSLVGVRSSEQYF. CDR3 in DNA: TGTGCCAGCAGCTTAGTGGGAGTCCGGAGCAGCGAGCAGTACTTC.

This clone has a single count. The gene calls are TRBV5-1 and TRBJ2-3; tentative D call: TRBD1 (5 bases). Trimming removed 4 bases from V and 0 bases from J, with 15 bases in between. CDR3 size: 16 residues. Germline V lookup: CDR1 SGHRS, CDR2 YFSETQ. The CDR3 region is CASSASGHLSTDTQYF. The CDR3 region has the DNA TGCGCCAGCAGCGCCTCCGGACACCTGAGCACAGATACGCAGTATTTT.

This sequence joins TRBV28 and TRBJ1-2; 7 positions match TRBD1. Germline-derived CDR1 and CDR2 are MDHEN and SYDVKM. V lost 5 bases to trimming and J lost 1 base; unmatched junction nucleotides: 7. The CDR3 contains 15 residues. CDR3: CASSQQGLINYGYTF. Here the CDR3 DNA reads TGTGCCAGCAGTCAACAGGGGCTGATTAACTATGGCTACACCTTC.

The chain links TRBV6-5 to TRBJ2-7, with a possible D match to TRBD1 (5 bases). Germline V gives CDR1 MNHEY, CDR2 SVGAGI. V lost 0 bases to trimming and J lost 0 bases, with 9 bases between them. The CDR3 runs to 15 residues. The CDR3 coding sequence is TGTGCCAGCAGTTACTCACAGGTTGACTCCTACGAGCAGTACTTC. Translated: CASSYSQVDSYEQYF.

The chain has TRBV21-1 and TRBJ1-4; TRBD1 is the table's D call, not checked against the DNA. TRBV21-1 is listed as a pseudogene. CDR3 length equals 17 residues. CDR3 bases: TGTGCCAGCAGCAAAAAGGTTTGGACAGCAACTAATGAAAAACTGTTTTTT. Translating gives CASSKKVWTATNEKLFF.

The V and J genes are TRBV5-1 and TRBJ2-1; a weak D match, TRBD1 (6 bases). Per germline, CDR1 SGHRS and CDR2 YFSETQ. Trimming cost V 4 bases and J 6 bases, with 29 bases left between them. The CDR3 covers 19 residues. The CDR3 nucleotides read TGCGCCAGCAGCCCTACGCCTCTACTTGACAGGATTGTTTTCAATGAGCAGTTCTTC. This encodes CASSPTPLLDRIVFNEQFF.

The gene calls are TRBV15 and TRBJ2-2, with TRBD2 matching 10 bases. V shed 0 bases and J 4 bases; nucleotides not matched to a gene: 17. From germline, CDR1 is LNHNV and CDR2 YYDKDF (reference sequence). This CDR3 contains 21 residues. The CDR3 reads CATSREAFLSAGGTPTGELFF. The CDR3 DNA is TGTGCCACCAGCAGAGAGGCCTTTTTATCAGCGGGAGGGACCCCCACCGGGGAGCTGTTTTTT.

This chain links TRBV7-2 with TRBJ2-7, with TRBD2 as a possible D gene (6 bases). V shed 5 bases and J shed 3 bases, with 17 bases lying between them. The CDR3 has 15 residues. Germline lookup yields CDR1 SGHTA and CDR2 FQGNSA. CDR3 nucleotides: TGTGCCAGCAGCCCCGTCGGGGGACTCTACTACGAGCAGTACTTC. It codes for CASSPVGGLYYEQYF.

The J gene is TRBJ1-1, the V gene TRBV29-1; D gene unclear. The length of the CDR3 is 13 residues. Germline V lookup: CDR1 SQVTM, CDR2 ANQGSEA. Trimming removed 6 bases from V and 0 bases from J, with 11 bases in between. This CDR3 reads CSVPSEMNTEAFF. The CDR3 region has the DNA TGCAGCGTCCCGAGTGAGATGAACACTGAAGCTTTCTTT.

The J gene is TRBJ1-4, the V gene TRBV5-6, with D possibly being TRBD1 (6 bases). CDR1 SGHDT and CDR2 YYEEEE come from the germline V gene. The CDR3 runs 14 residues. The germline V and J ends were trimmed by 2 bases and 4 bases, with 9 bases remaining between them. The chain's CDR3 is CASSFGGVNEKLFF. The DNA for the CDR3 is TGTGCCAGCAGCTTTGGGGGCGTTAATGAAAAACTGTTTTTT.

The genes are TRBV2 and TRBJ1-6, with 9 bases lining up with TRBD1. Looked up from germline, CDR1 is SNHLY and CDR2 is FYNNEI. CDR3 length: 15 amino acids. Trimming removed 6 bases from V and 10 bases from J; junction bases left unmatched: 10. CDR3 protein: CASRQGARKESPLHF. CDR3 sequence (DNA): TGTGCCAGCAGACAGGGGGCGCGGAAAGAGTCACCCCTCCACTTT.